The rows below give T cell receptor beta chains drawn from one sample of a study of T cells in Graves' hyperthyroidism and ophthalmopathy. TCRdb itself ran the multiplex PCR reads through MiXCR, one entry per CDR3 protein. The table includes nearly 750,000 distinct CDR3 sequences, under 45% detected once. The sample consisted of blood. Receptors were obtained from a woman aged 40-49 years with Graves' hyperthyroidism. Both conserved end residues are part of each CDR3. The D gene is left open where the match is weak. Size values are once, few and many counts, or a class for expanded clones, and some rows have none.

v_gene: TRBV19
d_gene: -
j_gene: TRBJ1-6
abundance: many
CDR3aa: CASSGRSGGTETSPLHF
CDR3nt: TGTGCCAGTAGTGGACGATCGGGAGGGACCGAGACTTCACCCCTCCACTTT

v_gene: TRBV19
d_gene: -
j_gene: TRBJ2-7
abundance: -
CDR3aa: CASSILGGIKSYEQYF
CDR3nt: TGTGCCAGTAGTATATTAGGTGGGATTAAATCCTACGAGCAGTACTTC

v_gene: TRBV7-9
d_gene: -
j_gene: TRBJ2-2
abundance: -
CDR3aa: CASSPGAAGELFF
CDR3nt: TGTGCCAGCAGCCCGGGGGCCGCCGGGGAGCTGTTTTTT

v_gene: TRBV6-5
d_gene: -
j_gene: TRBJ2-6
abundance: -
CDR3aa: CASSGQPASGANVLTF
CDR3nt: TGTGCCAGCAGTGGACAGCCCGCCTCTGGGGCCAACGTCCTGACTTTC

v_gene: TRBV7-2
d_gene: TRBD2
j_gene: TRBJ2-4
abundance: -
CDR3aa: CASSPSGLAGSLAKNIQYF
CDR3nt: TGTGCCAGCAGCCCCTCAGGACTAGCGGGATCTCTAGCCAAAAACATTCAGTACTTC

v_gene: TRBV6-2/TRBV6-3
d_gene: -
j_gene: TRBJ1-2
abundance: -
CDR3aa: CASSYSVSGTDGYTF
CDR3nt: TGTGCCAGCAGTTACTCAGTCTCCGGGACGGATGGCTACACCTTC

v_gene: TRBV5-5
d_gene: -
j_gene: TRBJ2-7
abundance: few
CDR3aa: CASSQRGQAYEQYF
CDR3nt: TGTGCCAGCAGCCAAAGGGGACAAGCCTACGAGCAGTACTTC

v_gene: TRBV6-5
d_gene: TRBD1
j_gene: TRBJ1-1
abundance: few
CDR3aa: CASRARDRADTEAFF
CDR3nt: TGTGCCAGCAGGGCGCGGGACAGGGCCGACACTGAAGCTTTCTTT

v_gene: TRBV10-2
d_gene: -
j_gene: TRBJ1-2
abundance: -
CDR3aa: CASRARGNYGYTF
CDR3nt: TGCGCCAGCAGGGCCAGGGGCAACTATGGCTACACCTTC

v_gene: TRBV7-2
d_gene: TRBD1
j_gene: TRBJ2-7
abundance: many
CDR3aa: CASSQDRGYPYEQYF
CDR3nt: TGCGCCAGCAGCCAAGACAGGGGCTATCCCTACGAGCAGTACTTC

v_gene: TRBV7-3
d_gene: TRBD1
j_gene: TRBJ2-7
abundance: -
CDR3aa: CASSRGQGRLSYEQYF
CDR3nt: TGCGCCAGCAGCCGAGGACAGGGACGGTTATCCTACGAGCAGTACTTC

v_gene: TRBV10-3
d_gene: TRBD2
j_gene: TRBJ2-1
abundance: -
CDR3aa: CATEGSGGADDNEQFF
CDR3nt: TGTGCCACGGAAGGTAGCGGGGGGGCCGACGACAATGAGCAGTTCTTC